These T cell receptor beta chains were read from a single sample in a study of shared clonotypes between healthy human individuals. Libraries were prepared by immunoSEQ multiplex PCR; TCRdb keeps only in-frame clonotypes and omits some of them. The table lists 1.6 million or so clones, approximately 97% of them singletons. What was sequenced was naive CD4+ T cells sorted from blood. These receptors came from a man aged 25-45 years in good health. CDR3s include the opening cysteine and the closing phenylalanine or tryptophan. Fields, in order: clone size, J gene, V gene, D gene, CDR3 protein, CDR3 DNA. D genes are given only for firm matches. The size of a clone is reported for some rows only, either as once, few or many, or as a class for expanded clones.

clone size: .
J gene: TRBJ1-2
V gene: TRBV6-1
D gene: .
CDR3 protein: CASKTVYGYTF
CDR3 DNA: TGTGCCAGCAAGACAGTCTATGGCTACACCTTC

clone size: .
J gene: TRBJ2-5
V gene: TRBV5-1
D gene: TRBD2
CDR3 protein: CASSLAASGSEPRVTQYF
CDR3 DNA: TGCGCCAGCAGCTTGGCCGCGAGCGGGAGTGAGCCCCGGGTGACCCAGTACTTC

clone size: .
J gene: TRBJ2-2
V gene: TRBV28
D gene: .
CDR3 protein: CASEERGRAGELFF
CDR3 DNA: TGTGCCAGCGAAGAAAGGGGAAGGGCCGGGGAGCTGTTTTTT

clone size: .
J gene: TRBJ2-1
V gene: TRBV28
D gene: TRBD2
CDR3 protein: CASSATSGNPRNNEQFF
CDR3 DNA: TGTGCCAGCAGTGCAACTAGCGGCAACCCTCGGAACAATGAGCAGTTCTTC

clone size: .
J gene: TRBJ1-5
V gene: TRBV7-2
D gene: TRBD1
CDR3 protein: CASSFTGGVGNQPQHF
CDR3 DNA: TGTGCCAGCAGCTTCACAGGGGGTGTCGGCAATCAGCCCCAGCATTTT

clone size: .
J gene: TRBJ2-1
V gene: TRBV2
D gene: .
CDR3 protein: CASRVGTGTYNEQFF
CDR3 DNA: TGTGCCAGCAGAGTCGGGACTGGGACTTACAATGAGCAGTTCTTC

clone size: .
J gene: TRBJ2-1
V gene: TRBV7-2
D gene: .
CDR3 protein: CASSLGVNNEQFF
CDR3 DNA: TGTGCCAGCAGCCTAGGGGTCAACAATGAGCAGTTCTTC

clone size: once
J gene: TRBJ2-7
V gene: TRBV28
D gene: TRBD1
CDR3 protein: CASSPRDRALPKQYF
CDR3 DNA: TGTGCCAGCAGTCCAAGGGACAGGGCCCTCCCGAAGCAGTACTTC

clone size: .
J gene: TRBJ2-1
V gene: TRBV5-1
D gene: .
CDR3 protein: CASSLVSGFNLGSYNEQFF
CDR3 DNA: TGCGCCAGCAGCTTGGTTTCAGGGTTTAACTTAGGTTCCTACAATGAGCAGTTCTTC

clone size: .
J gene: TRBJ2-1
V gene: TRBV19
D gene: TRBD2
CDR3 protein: CASSIVGGRAYNEQFF
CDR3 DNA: TGTGCCAGTAGTATAGTCGGGGGGAGGGCCTACAATGAGCAGTTCTTC

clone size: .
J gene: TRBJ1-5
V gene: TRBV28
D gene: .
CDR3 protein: CASSLRQENQPQHF
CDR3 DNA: TGTGCCAGCAGTCTCAGACAGGAAAATCAGCCCCAGCATTTT

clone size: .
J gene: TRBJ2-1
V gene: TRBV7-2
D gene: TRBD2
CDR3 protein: CASSTFGGRGNEQFF
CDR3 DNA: TGTGCCAGCAGCACTTTTGGGGGGAGGGGAAATGAGCAGTTCTTC

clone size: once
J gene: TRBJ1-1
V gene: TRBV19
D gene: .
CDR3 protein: CASSRGLPPEAFF
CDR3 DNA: TGTGCCAGTAGTAGGGGGCTCCCCCCTGAAGCTTTCTTT

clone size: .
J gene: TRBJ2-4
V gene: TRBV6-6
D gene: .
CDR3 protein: CAAAGTRSKNIQYF
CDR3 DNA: TGTGCCGCTGCAGGGACCCGTTCCAAAAACATTCAGTACTTC

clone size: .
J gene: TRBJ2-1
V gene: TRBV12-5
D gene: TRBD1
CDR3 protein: CASGFTGGFFGNEQFF
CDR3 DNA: TGTGCTAGTGGTTTCACAGGGGGCTTCTTCGGGAATGAGCAGTTCTTC

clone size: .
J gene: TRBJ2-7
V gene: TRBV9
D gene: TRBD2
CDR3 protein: CASSVGAGGPAYEQYF
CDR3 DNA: TGTGCCAGCAGCGTAGGCGCGGGAGGGCCGGCCTACGAGCAGTACTTC

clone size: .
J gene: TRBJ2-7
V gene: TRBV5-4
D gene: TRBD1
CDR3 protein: CASSLGQAVSNEQYF
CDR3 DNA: TGTGCCAGCAGCCTCGGACAGGCCGTTAGTAACGAGCAGTACTTC

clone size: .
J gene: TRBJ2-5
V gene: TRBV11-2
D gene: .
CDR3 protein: CASSYLQGPETQYF
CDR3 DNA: TGTGCCAGCAGCTATTTACAGGGCCCAGAGACCCAGTACTTC

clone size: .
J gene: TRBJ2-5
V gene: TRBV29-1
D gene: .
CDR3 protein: CSVGGVEETQYF
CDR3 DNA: TGCAGCGTTGGGGGCGTAGAAGAGACCCAGTACTTC

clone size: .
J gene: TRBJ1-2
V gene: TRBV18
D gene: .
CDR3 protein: CASSPYRRGLGAGGYTF
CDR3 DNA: TGTGCCAGCTCACCGTATAGACGAGGGCTAGGCGCTGGTGGCTACACCTTC

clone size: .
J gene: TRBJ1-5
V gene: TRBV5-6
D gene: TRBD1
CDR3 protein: CASSLAATGVNQPQHF
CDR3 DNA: TGTGCCAGCAGCTTGGCCGCGACAGGGGTCAATCAGCCCCAGCATTTT

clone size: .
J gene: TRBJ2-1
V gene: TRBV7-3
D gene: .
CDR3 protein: CASSLGGGEQFF
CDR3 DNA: TGTGCCAGCAGCTTAGGAGGAGGTGAGCAGTTCTTC

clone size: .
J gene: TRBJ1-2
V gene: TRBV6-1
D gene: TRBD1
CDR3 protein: CASSDLLPGTGHRSYGYTF
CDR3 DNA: TGTGCCAGCAGTGACCTCCTACCCGGGACAGGGCATCGGAGCTATGGCTACACCTTC

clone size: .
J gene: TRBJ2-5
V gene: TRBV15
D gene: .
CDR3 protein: CATSITQGFEETQYF
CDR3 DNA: TGTGCCACCAGCATCACACAGGGTTTCGAAGAGACCCAGTACTTC

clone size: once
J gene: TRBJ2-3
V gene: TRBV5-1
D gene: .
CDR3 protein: CASSLVLVGGTDTQYF
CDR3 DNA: TGCGCCAGCAGCTTGGTCCTGGTAGGCGGCACAGATACGCAGTATTTT

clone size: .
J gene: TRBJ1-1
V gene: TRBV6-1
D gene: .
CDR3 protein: CASSESWRAGFF
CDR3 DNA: TGTGCCAGCAGTGAATCTTGGAGGGCTGGTTTCTTT

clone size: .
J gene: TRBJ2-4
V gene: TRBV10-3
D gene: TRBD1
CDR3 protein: CAISGQGAAKNIQYF
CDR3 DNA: TGTGCCATCAGTGGACAGGGGGCTGCCAAAAACATTCAGTACTTC

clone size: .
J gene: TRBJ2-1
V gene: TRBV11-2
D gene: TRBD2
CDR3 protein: CASSSPTSGSFNEQFF
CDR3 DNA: TGTGCCAGCAGCTCACCGACTAGCGGGAGTTTCAATGAGCAGTTCTTC

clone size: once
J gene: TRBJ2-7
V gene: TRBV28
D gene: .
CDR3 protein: CVSSFPRGPSYEQYF
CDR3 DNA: TGTGTCAGCAGTTTCCCCAGGGGACCTTCCTACGAGCAGTACTTC

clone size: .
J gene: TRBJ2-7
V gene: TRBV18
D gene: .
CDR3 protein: CASSPPGVYEQYF
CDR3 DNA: TGTGCCAGCTCACCCCCCGGGGTCTACGAGCAGTACTTC

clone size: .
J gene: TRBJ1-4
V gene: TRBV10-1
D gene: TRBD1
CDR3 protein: CASSRDRENEKLFF
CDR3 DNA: TGCGCCAGCAGTCGGGACAGGGAGAATGAAAAACTGTTTTTT